The 25 T cell receptor beta chains listed next were all sequenced from one sample in a study of OX40 agonist ivuxolimab in advanced cancers. Assay used: immunoSEQ multiplex PCR; TCRdb lists only in-frame clones, some missing. This table has about 46,000 clones, approximately 83% appearing once. The sample was CD4+ or CD8+ T cells sorted from blood, taken in a trial of the OX40 agonist ivuxolimab. The receptors shown here come from an adult with an advanced solid tumor such as melanoma, head and neck, liver or kidney cancer.

CDR3 protein: CASSLYQGSYGYTF. The CDR3 DNA reads TGTGCCAGCAGCTTGTACCAGGGCTCCTATGGCTACACCTTC. V and J are TRBV5-5 and TRBJ1-2; TRBD1 is a possible D gene (5 bases). The CDR3 loop spans 14 amino acids. Germline CDR1 and CDR2: SGHKS and YYEKEE (reference sequence). Between the trimmed V and J ends, which lost 1 base and 4 bases, there was a span of 11 bases. The full variable domain, with the rest looked up from reference TRBV5-5 and TRBJ1-2, is DAGVTQSPTHLIKTRGQQVTLRCSPISGHKSVSWYQQVLGQGPQFIFQYYEKEERGRGNFPDRFSARQFPNYSSELNVNALLLGDSALYLCASSLYQGSYGYTFGSGTRLTVV.

The chain carries TRBV2 and TRBJ2-7, with D tentatively TRBD1 or TRBD2 (5 bases each). CDR3 length: 13 amino acids. V lost 6 bases and J lost 7, with 16 bases in between. The V gene's germline CDR1 is SNHLY and CDR2 FYNNEI. The DNA for the CDR3 is TGTGCCAGCAGAGGTAATGCCGGGGCGGAGCAGTACTTC. As protein: CASRGNAGAEQYF.

The gene calls are TRBV29-1 and TRBJ1-1; TRBD1 aligns across 8 bases. Germline CDR1 reads SQVTM; CDR2 reads ANQGSEA. This CDR3 comprises 13 residues. The ends lost 4 bases at V and 11 bases at J; junction bases unmatched: 12. The CDR3 is CSVAPGTGAAAFF. CDR3 sequence (DNA): TGCAGCGTTGCTCCCGGGACAGGCGCTGCGGCTTTCTTT.

V is TRBV6-5 and J is TRBJ2-7, with 7 bases aligning to TRBD2. V lost 6 bases to trimming and J lost 6 bases; unmatched junction nucleotides: 11. This CDR3 comprises 14 residues. From germline, CDR1 is MNHEY and CDR2 SVGAGI. The CDR3 DNA sequence: TGTGCCAGCAGCCCCGGGGAGGGGCTGGGCGAGCAGTACTTC. Its translation is CASSPGEGLGEQYF.

The chain joins TRBV10-3 to TRBJ2-3; 9 nucleotides agree with TRBD2. The CDR3 is 17 amino acids. CDR1 is ENHRY and CDR2 is SYGVKD in the germline V gene. The V and J ends lost 5 bases and 0 bases, in that order; junction bases with no gene match: 9. CDR3 coding DNA: TGTGCCATCAGTAAGGATAGCGGGGGCCCTAGCACAGATACGCAGTATTTT. Residues: CAISKDSGGPSTDTQYF.

V and J are TRBV5-5 and TRBJ2-4; TRBD1 aligns across 10 bases. This CDR3 is 14 amino acids long. Germline V lookup: CDR1 SGHKS, CDR2 YYEKEE (reference sequence). The V gene end was trimmed by 0 bases and the J gene end by 8 bases; junction bases not matched to a gene: 2. CDR3: CASSLGQGADIQYF. Here the CDR3 DNA reads TGTGCCAGCAGCTTGGGACAGGGGGCGGACATTCAGTACTTC.

This clone was seen a few times. The CDR3, as DNA: TGTGCCAGCAGCTCACAGGGGGGCGCCCTATTTTTGACCCAGTACTTC. Translation gives CASSSQGGALFLTQYF. The rearrangement links TRBV7-2 to TRBJ2-5; TRBD1 agrees at 8 bases. V trimming: 4 bases; J trimming: 7 bases; junction bases outside the gene matches: 14. The CDR3 contains 16 residues. Germline-derived CDR1 and CDR2 are SGHTA and FQGNSA.

The genes are TRBV5-6 and TRBJ1-5; 7 bases align to TRBD1. V trimming: 2 bases; J trimming: 5 bases; junction bases outside the gene matches: 10. CDR1 SGHDT and CDR2 YYEEEE come from the germline V gene. This CDR3 spans 16 amino acids. The CDR3 region has the DNA TGTGCCAGCAGCTTACGGCGGGACAGTTACGATCAGCCCCAGCATTTT. It translates to CASSLRRDSYDQPQHF.

This clone turned up a few times. This rearrangement joins TRBV11-2 to TRBJ1-6, with D maybe TRBD1 (5 bases). CDR1 is SGHAT, CDR2 FQNNGV, per germline. This CDR3 region has 17 residues. Trimming cost V 2 bases and J 5 bases, with 16 bases left between them. The CDR3 reads CASSLRLAGLNNSPLHF. CDR3 DNA: TGTGCCAGCAGCTTACGTTTAGCGGGACTGAATAATTCACCCCTCCACTTT.

The V gene is TRBV5-1, the J gene TRBJ2-3; TRBD2 aligns across 9 bases. Losses at the gene ends were 0 bases for V and 2 bases for J; bases not matched to a gene: 7. Per germline, CDR1 SGHRS and CDR2 YFSETQ. This CDR3 is built from 17 residues. The CDR3 DNA is TGCGCCAGCAGCTTGGTGGTGACTAGCGGTTCCACAGATACGCAGTATTTT. The encoded protein is CASSLVVTSGSTDTQYF.

The chain carries TRBV5-6 and TRBJ1-2; 7 positions match TRBD1. V was pared by 4 bases and J by 8 bases, with 17 bases of the junction left unmatched. The CDR3 is 16 amino acids. Germline V CDR1 and CDR2: SGHDT, YYEEEE. Here the CDR3 reads CASSRRTGEVSMGYTF. DNA of the CDR3: TGTGCCAGCAGCCGAAGAACAGGGGAAGTCTCTATGGGCTACACCTTC.

The chain carries TRBV19 and TRBJ2-3; 8 nucleotides match TRBD1. Trimming removed 10 bases from V and 6 bases from J; junction bases left unmatched: 6. Germline assignment: CDR1 LNHDA and CDR2 SQIVND (reference sequence). This CDR3 contains 12 residues. The CDR3 protein is CATLQGGDTQYF. As DNA, the CDR3 is TGTGCCACCTTACAGGGGGGTGATACGCAGTATTTT.

V usage is TRBV30 and J usage is TRBJ2-1, with D hard to call. V was cut by 5 bases and J by 7 bases, with 15 bases left in between. Germline loops: CDR1 GTSNPN, CDR2 SVGIG (reference sequence). This CDR3 has 13 amino acids. The CDR3 nucleotides read TGTGCCTGGGACCCCGGAATGGGAAATGAGCAGTTCTTC. Translation gives CAWDPGMGNEQFF.

The CDR3, as DNA: TGTGCCAGCAGGCCGCGGGGGACCGGGGAGCTGTTTTTT. It yields the protein CASRPRGTGELFF. The chain carries TRBV6-5 and TRBJ2-2; 7 bases are a match to TRBD2. CDR3 length equals 13 residues. Trimming cost V 6 bases and J 5 bases; bases outside gene matches: 3. Germline V CDR1 and CDR2: MNHEY, SVGAGI.

The CDR3 protein is CASSLYLAGVYNEQFF. In nucleotides, the CDR3 is TGTGCCAGCAGTTTATACCTAGCGGGGGTATACAATGAGCAGTTCTTC. The V gene is TRBV27, the J gene TRBJ2-1; TRBD2 matches at 10 bases. The CDR3 consists of 16 residues. After removal of 1 base from V and 4 bases from J, the junction contained 4 bases not matched to a gene. Germline V gene lookup returns CDR1 MNHEY and CDR2 SMNVEV (reference sequence).

The chain carries TRBV5-1 and TRBJ2-3; 13 bases match TRBD2. CDR1 SGHRS and CDR2 YFSETQ come from the germline V gene. The V segment lost 4 bases and the J segment 2 bases; nucleotides outside the gene matches: 4. This CDR3 is built from 16 residues. The DNA of the CDR3 is TGCGCCAGCAGCCCGGGACTAGCGGGGTTCACAGATACGCAGTATTTT. This codes for CASSPGLAGFTDTQYF.

The chain uses TRBV7-7 and TRBJ2-3; perhaps D is TRBD1 or TRBD2 (5 bases each). The CDR3 sequence is 14 residues long. The germline V and J ends were trimmed by 3 bases and 3 bases, with 10 bases remaining between them. Germline V gene data show CDR1 as SSHAT and CDR2 as FNYEAQ (reference sequence). The CDR3 region is CASSFGAATDTQYF. For the CDR3, the DNA is TGTGCCAGCAGCTTCGGGGCGGCGACAGATACGCAGTATTTT.

The chain is built from TRBV29-1 and TRBJ2-5; 8 positions agree with TRBD1. The DNA end is a closer match to TRBJ2-7, so the J assignment may be wrong. Looked up from germline, CDR1 is SQVTM and CDR2 is ANQGSEA. CDR3 length: 13 residues. Here the CDR3 reads CSVNRGLRGEQYF. The CDR3 DNA reads as TGCAGCGTTAACAGGGGGTTGCGTGGCGAGCAGTACTTC.

The V and J genes are TRBV6-1 and TRBJ2-5; D possibly uses TRBD1 or TRBD2 (6 bases each). This CDR3 comprises 15 residues. Germline V gene sequence: CDR1 MNHNS, CDR2 SASEGT. V gave up 6 bases and J gave up 2 bases, with 16 bases separating them. This chain's CDR3 is CASSRGLVGQETQYF. DNA for the CDR3: TGTGCCAGCAGCCGGGGGCTCGTGGGTCAAGAGACCCAGTACTTC.

In its sample, this clone was seen a few times. This chain uses TRBV6-5 with TRBJ1-2; D is unresolved. CDR3 length equals 13 residues. Germline V gene sequence: CDR1 MNHEY, CDR2 SVGAGI. Trimming cost V 8 bases and J 4 bases, with 14 bases left between them. The CDR3 sequence is CASGSRRTYGYTF. The CDR3 DNA is TGTGCCAGCGGCTCACGCAGGACCTATGGCTACACCTTC.

This chain joins TRBV30 and TRBJ1-2; TRBD1 matches at 9 bases. Germline V gene sequence: CDR1 GTSNPN, CDR2 SVGIG (reference sequence). Trimming removed 0 bases from V and 12 bases from J; junction bases left unmatched: 5. There are 12 residues in the CDR3. The CDR3, as DNA: TGTGCCTGGAGTGTGGGACAGGGTCCTCACACCTTC. Amino acids: CAWSVGQGPHTF.

The chain links TRBV7-2 to TRBJ1-5; D is possibly TRBD1 (6 bases). The germline gives CDR1 SGHTA, CDR2 FQGNSA. This CDR3 region has 14 residues. V was cut by 4 bases and J by 4 bases, with 11 bases left in between. The chain's CDR3 is CASSYGGLNQPQHF. Written as DNA, the CDR3 is TGTGCCAGCAGCTACGGGGGGCTTAATCAGCCCCAGCATTTT.

The chain is built from TRBV5-4 and TRBJ2-5; a possible D gene is TRBD2 (6 bases). Trimming left V 6 bases short and J 5 bases short, with 14 bases between. Germline-derived CDR1 and CDR2 are SGHNT and YYREEE (reference sequence). CDR3 size: 13 residues. The chain's CDR3 is CASMVADLETQYF. For the CDR3, the DNA is TGTGCCAGCATGGTAGCGGACTTGGAGACCCAGTACTTC.

J is TRBJ2-3 and V is TRBV7-3; unclear D gene. The CDR3 totals 12 residues. Between the trimmed V and J ends, which lost 5 bases and 5 bases, there was a span of 8 bases. Germline V gene sequence: CDR1 SGHTA, CDR2 FQGTGA. The DNA of the CDR3 is TGTGCCAGCAGCCTAAAGGGAGATACGCAGTATTTT. It yields the protein CASSLKGDTQYF.

The rearrangement links TRBV4-3 to TRBJ1-1; D not certain. The germline CDR1 and CDR2 sequences are LGHNA and YSLEER. Deletions cut 0 bases from V and 3 bases from J, with 2 bases between. The CDR3 loop spans 12 amino acids. The CDR3 nucleotides read TGCGCCAGCAGCCAAGACGACACTGAAGCTTTCTTT. Translation gives CASSQDDTEAFF.